Detailed here is one TCR beta chain. No antigen is known for it. This record belongs to a study of shared clonotypes between healthy human individuals. Study-wide results and limits: Apart from blood, nothing was sampled; tissue repertoires likely differ.

The V gene lost 4 bases and the J gene lost 0 bases, with 10 bases spanning the gap. Germline CDR1 reads GTSNPN; CDR2 reads SVGIG (reference sequence). The CDR3 is 14 amino acids. Each cell subset's genomic DNA was divided evenly among several immunoSEQ plates. Sequenced by immunoSEQ multiplex PCR; TCRdb stores in-frame clones only, minus some. The sample consists of about 1,800,000 clones, approximately 94% of them appearing once. CD45RO-negative, CCR7-selected cells formed the naive CD8 fraction, which excluded terminally differentiated effector memory CD45RA+ cells. All donors were Caucasian adults living in Nashville, Tennessee.

The material sequenced was naive CD8+ T cells sorted from blood. This TCR was recovered from a man aged 18 to 30 in good health. This chain links TRBV30 with TRBJ2-1, with D perhaps TRBD1 (6 bases). The CDR3 DNA follows: TGTGCCTGGACCGGGACACCCTCCTACAATGAGCAGTTCTTC. As protein: CAWTGTPSYNEQFF.